The table lists the clone carrying this TCR beta chain with a count of one. The entry originates in a study of blood T cell repertoires in COVID-19. Study-level information: Nucleic acid was either cDNA or gDNA, and it came from T cells, B-cell-depleted T cells, or PBMCs.

Per the original methods: Estimation of nucleated cell counts relied on the amplification of reference gene primers. The method was immunoSEQ multiplex PCR; TCRdb's version includes in-frame clones alone and lacks a portion of them. D and trimming were read from the DNA, whereas the V and J calls and clone size are those reported in that table. The sample yields some 170,000 clones, 82% seen once. Trimming pared 3 bases from V and 2 bases from J, leaving 16 bases between. CDR3 size: 16 residues. Germline values: CDR1 MGHRA, CDR2 YSYEKL. The chain has TRBV4-1 and TRBJ1-1, with D tentatively TRBD1 (6 bases). What was sequenced was peripheral blood. The sequence derives from a woman between 70 and 85 years old with acute or convalescent COVID-19. The CDR3 reads CASSQDPGHPNTEAFF. The DNA of the CDR3 is TGCGCCAGCAGCCAGGACCCGGGACACCCAAACACTGAAGCTTTCTTT.